This T cell receptor beta chain is drawn from a study of T cell repertoires in cytomegalovirus infection. Study information: Both a matching HLA type and CMV infection were indicated by public TCR beta signatures.

TCRdb redid the calling of the reads with MiXCR, one entry per CDR3 protein. The sample shows around 750,000 distinct CDR3 sequences, 30% to 35% of them seen only once. The CDR3 has 13 amino acids. The V end lost 4 bases, the J end lost 3 bases, and 7 bases lay between the germline ends. Concerning this clonotype itself: Its antigen is not known.

The sequenced sample was cultured CD8+ T cells from PBMCs, obtained from culture after CMV antigen stimulation. The TCR was taken from a human donor in good health (CMV status not recorded). Some clones in this sample may be carry-over from other donors' samples. The chain uses TRBV12-3 or TRBV12-4 and TRBJ2-1; D gene uncertain. The CDR3 DNA sequence: TGTGCCAGCAGTTCGAACAACTACAATGAGCAGTTCTTC. Protein: CASSSNNYNEQFF.